The sequence of this TCR beta chain was determined in a study of human T cells and chemical hapten exposure. The germline V gene encodes CDR1 DFQATT and CDR2 SNEGSKA (reference sequence). Trimming took 4 bases from V and 7 from J; bases not matched to a gene: 14. The CDR3 extends over 17 amino acids. This clonotype was recorded at least ten times. Stated time point: healthy volunteer bleed at 6 weeks. Unfractionated whole blood yielded the extracted total RNA. In TCRdb, the RACE reads were re-called with MiXCR into one record per CDR3 protein. In the table there are tens of thousands of distinct CDR3 sequences, over 6.5% of which are singletons.

The sequenced sample was whole blood. The rearrangement joins TRBV20-1 to TRBJ1-6, with 9 nucleotides matching TRBD1. The receptor was derived from a male donor in good health. Some clones in this sample may be carry-over from other donors' samples. CDR3 region: CSATRPTGGGRNSPLHF. CDR3 bases: TGCAGTGCTACCCGCCCAACAGGGGGCGGTCGGAATTCACCCCTCCACTTT.